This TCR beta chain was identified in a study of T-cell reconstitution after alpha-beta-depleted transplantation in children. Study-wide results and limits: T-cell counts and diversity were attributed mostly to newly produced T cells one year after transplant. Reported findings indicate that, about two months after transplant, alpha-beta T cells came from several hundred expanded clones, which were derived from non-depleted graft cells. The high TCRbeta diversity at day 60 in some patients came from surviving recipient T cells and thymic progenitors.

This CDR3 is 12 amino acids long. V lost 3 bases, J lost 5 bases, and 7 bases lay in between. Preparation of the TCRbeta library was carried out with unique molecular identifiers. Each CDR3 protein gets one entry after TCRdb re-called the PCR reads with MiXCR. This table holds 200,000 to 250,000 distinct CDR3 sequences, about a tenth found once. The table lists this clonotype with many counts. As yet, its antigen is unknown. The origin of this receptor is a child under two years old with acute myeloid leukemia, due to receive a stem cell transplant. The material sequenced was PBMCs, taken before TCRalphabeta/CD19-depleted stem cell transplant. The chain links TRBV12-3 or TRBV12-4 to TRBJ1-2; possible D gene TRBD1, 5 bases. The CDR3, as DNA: TGTGCCAGCAGTTTCTCAGGGTATGGCTACACCTTC. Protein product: CASSFSGYGYTF.